These 26 T cell receptor beta chains share one sample of origin, sequenced in a study of type 1 regulatory T cells (dated by TCRdb to the early 2020s). Sequencing was carried out with an Illumina MiSeq. TCRdb reworked the public reads: Q25 trimming with fastp, MiXCR clone assembly, productive beta chains retained. Each CDR3 protein appears once, grouped with its most common genes and DNA. This sample is represented by about 19,000 distinct CDR3 sequences; roughly 10% of them were singletons. The ten largest clones represent more than 2.5% of the sample. Sequencing used CD4+ T cells, either the whole sample or a sorted fraction (not recorded which). The receptors derive from a human donor in good health.

Many counts were recorded for this clonotype. V and J are TRBV20-1 and TRBJ2-1, with a weak D call TRBD2 (6 bases). V was clipped by 7 bases and J by 4 bases, with 23 bases between them. CDR3 length: 16 amino acids. Germline V CDR1 and CDR2: DFQATT, SNEGSKA (reference sequence). The CDR3 sequence: CSVSGTLVAGYNEQFF. The CDR3 region has the DNA TGCAGTGTTTCCGGGACTCTAGTGGCGGGATACAATGAGCAGTTCTTC.

This clonotype showed up just once. The chain uses TRBV15 and TRBJ2-7; TRBD1 matches 7 bases. Looked up from germline, CDR1 is LNHNV and CDR2 is YYDKDF (reference sequence). V was pared by 0 bases and J by 3 bases, with 5 bases of the junction left unmatched. The CDR3 has 15 residues. The CDR3 nucleotides read TGTGCCACCAGCAGAGAAAGGGGGCATAGCTACGAGCAGTACTTC. It specifies CATSRERGHSYEQYF.

The gene calls are TRBV2 and TRBJ1-5, with 9 nucleotides matching TRBD1. J was trimmed by 6 bases and V by 6 bases; bases with no gene match: 3. This CDR3 is 13 amino acids long. The germline gives CDR1 SNHLY, CDR2 FYNNEI. In nucleotides, the CDR3 is TGTGCCAGCAGCGGGGACAGGGCTCAGCCCCAGCATTTT. This sequence encodes CASSGDRAQPQHF.

This clonotype appeared many times. CDR3 residues: CASSQDVAPLHF. CDR3 coding DNA: TGTGCCAGCAGCCAAGATGTGGCACCCCTCCACTTT. This chain connects TRBV14 to TRBJ1-6, with D hard to call. Between the trimmed V and J ends, which lost 0 bases and 11 bases, there was a span of 5 bases. This CDR3 has 12 residues. Germline-derived CDR1 and CDR2 are SGHDN and FVKESK.

Ten or more counts support this clonotype. The rearrangement links TRBV5-1 to TRBJ2-7, with 9 bases lining up with TRBD1. J lost 1 base, V lost 3 bases, and 2 bases had no gene match. The CDR3 extends over 14 amino acids. CDR1 SGHRS and CDR2 YFSETQ come from the germline V gene. CDR3 sequence reads: CASSYGTGSYEQYF. CDR3 bases: TGCGCCAGCAGCTACGGGACAGGGTCCTACGAGCAGTACTTC.

Remarks on this clonotype: A much larger clone lies one base from this, so it may be a read error. The V gene is TRBV6-5, the J gene TRBJ2-6; perhaps TRBD1 as D (6 bases). The CDR3 loop spans 14 amino acids. Germline V gene lookup returns CDR1 MNHEY and CDR2 SVGAGI. The CDR3 region is CASGYGQPTHVLTF. CDR3 nucleotides: TGTGCCAGCGGTTACGGACAGCCCACTCACGTCCTGACTTTC.

This clonotype was counted many times. The rearrangement uses TRBV14 and TRBJ2-7, with TRBD2 matching over 15 bases. The CDR3 spans 16 residues. Germline trimming cut 3 bases from V and 4 bases from J; bases unmatched to any gene: 4. In germline, CDR1 is SGHDN, CDR2 FVKESK. The CDR3 bases are TGTGCCAGCAGCCATGGACTAGCGGGAGGGCCATACGAGCAGTACTTC. Its translation is CASSHGLAGGPYEQYF.

About this clonotype itself: One end of the junction is discordant with germline, which a read error may explain. The chain combines TRBV7-9 with TRBJ2-6; D is ambiguous. CDR1 and CDR2 from the germline V gene are SEHNR and FQNEAQ (reference sequence). The CDR3 is 14 amino acids. The CDR3 sequence: CTSSLHRGANVLTF. The CDR3 coding sequence is TGTACCAGCAGCTTACATCGTGGTGCCAACGTCCTGACTTTC.

This clonotype showed up many times. This chain connects TRBV15 to TRBJ1-6; D ambiguous. Germline CDR1 reads LNHNV; CDR2 reads YYDKDF (reference sequence). V dropped 8 bases and J dropped 7 bases, with 9 bases sitting between them. The CDR3 extends over 12 amino acids. This CDR3 reads CATSERNSPLHF. Written as DNA, the CDR3 is TGTGCCACCTCTGAGCGAAATTCACCCCTCCACTTT.

This chain links TRBV20-1 with TRBJ2-1; 9 nucleotides line up with TRBD2. In germline, CDR1 is DFQATT, CDR2 SNEGSKA (reference sequence). The CDR3 runs 16 residues. With 2 bases clipped from V and 4 bases from J, the junction kept 9 bases outside the gene matches. The CDR3 here is CSARQELAGTYNEQFF. DNA of the CDR3: TGCAGTGCTAGACAGGAACTAGCGGGCACTTACAATGAGCAGTTCTTC.

The chain couples TRBV5-1 to TRBJ2-3; 11 positions match TRBD2. CDR1 SGHRS and CDR2 YFSETQ come from the germline V gene. This CDR3 contains 15 residues. J lost 4 bases, V lost 5 bases, and 6 bases had no gene match. The DNA of the CDR3 is TGCGCCAGCAGTGGTACTAGCGGGAGTGCAGATACGCAGTATTTT. Protein sequence: CASSGTSGSADTQYF.

The V call is TRBV5-4, the J call TRBJ1-2; a weak D match, TRBD1 (6 bases). V lost 4 bases to trimming and J lost 6 bases, with 10 bases between them. Germline V gene sequence: CDR1 SGHNT, CDR2 YYREEE (reference sequence). CDR3 length: 12 amino acids. Here the CDR3 DNA reads TGTGCCAGCAGCGGGCAGGGGAATGGCTACACCTTC. It codes for CASSGQGNGYTF.

At least ten counts were recorded for this clonotype. The rearrangement links TRBV29-1 to TRBJ2-5; D is ambiguous. Germline assignment: CDR1 SQVTM and CDR2 ANQGSEA. V was cut by 3 bases and J by 2 bases, with 7 bases left in between. The CDR3 has 12 residues. CDR3 sequence (DNA): TGCAGCGTTGATAACTATCAAGAGACCCAGTACTTC. Protein product: CSVDNYQETQYF.

This clonotype was detected only a few times. This chain links TRBV7-4 with TRBJ2-7; the D is unclear. CDR3 length: 11 amino acids. The germline gives CDR1 SGHVT, CDR2 SQSDAQ. Trimming left V 2 bases short and J 1 base short, with 0 bases between. The DNA for the CDR3 is TGTGCCAGCAGCTTATCCTACGAGCAGTACTTC. Protein sequence: CASSLSYEQYF.

This clonotype was seen just once. A much larger clonotype is one base distant, so this may be a read error. The chain uses TRBV7-6 and TRBJ2-7; D is uncertain. The CDR3 sequence is 13 residues long. The germline gives CDR1 SGHVS, CDR2 FNYEAQ. The CDR3 coding sequence is TGTGTCAGCAGCTTGACGCATACCCGCGAGCAGTACTTC. Its translation: CVSSLTHTREQYF. Full variable domain (outside the CDR3, taken from reference TRBV7-6 and TRBJ2-7): GAGVSQSPRYKVTKRGQDVALRCDPISGHVSLYWYRQALGQGPEFLTYFNYEAQQDKSGLPNDRFSAERPEGSISTLTIQRTEQRDSAMYRCVSSLTHTREQYFGPGTRLTVT.

This clonotype has just a few counts. The chain couples TRBV6-2 or TRBV6-3 to TRBJ2-1, with a possible D match to TRBD2 (5 bases). Per the germline V gene, CDR1 is MNHEY and CDR2 is SVGEGT. V gave up 10 bases and J gave up 5 bases, with 21 bases separating them. The CDR3 consists of 15 residues. The CDR3 is CATLRGGLGDNEQFF. The CDR3 DNA reads TGTGCCACCTTACGCGGCGGACTCGGAGACAATGAGCAGTTCTTC.

This clonotype is termed medium-sized. This chain joins TRBV24-1 and TRBJ2-1; 16 bases are shared with TRBD2. V lost 1 base to trimming and J lost 7 bases; unmatched junction nucleotides: 6. Germline V lookup: CDR1 KGHDR, CDR2 SFDVKD. The CDR3 length is 18 residues. CDR3 residues: CATSDFGTSGRATNEQFF. The CDR3, as DNA: TGTGCCACCAGTGATTTCGGGACTAGCGGGAGGGCCACTAATGAGCAGTTCTTC.

In the case of this clonotype: At one boundary the junction diverges from the germline segment, which might be a read error. This chain links TRBV7-7 with TRBJ2-1; 12 positions agree with TRBD2. CDR1 is SSHAT and CDR2 is FNYEAQ in the germline V gene (reference sequence). This CDR3 region has 15 residues. The CDR3 region is CASSDGTSGRNEQFF. The CDR3 nucleotides are TGTGCTAGCAGCGACGGGACTAGCGGGCGGAATGAGCAGTTCTTC. Together with reference TRBV7-7 and TRBJ2-1, the CDR3 gives the full variable domain: GAGVSQSPRYKVTKRGQDVTLRCDPISSHATLYWYQQALGQGPEFLTYFNYEAQPDKSGLPSDRFSAERPEGSISTLTIQRTEQRDSAMYRCASSDGTSGRNEQFFGPGTRLTVL.

At least ten counts were recorded for this clonotype. V usage is TRBV10-3 and J usage is TRBJ1-1; 7 nucleotides line up with TRBD1. The V and J ends lost 2 bases and 2 bases, in that order; junction bases with no gene match: 2. The CDR3 is made up of 14 amino acids. Germline CDR1 is ENHRY and CDR2 is SYGVKD. CDR3 bases: TGTGCCATCAGTGAGCGGGACAGTAACACTGAAGCTTTCTTT. Its translation: CAISERDSNTEAFF.

This clonotype was seen at least ten times. The V and J genes are TRBV18 and TRBJ2-3; D might be TRBD2 (6 bases). The CDR3 has 14 residues. Germline loops: CDR1 KGHSH, CDR2 LQKENI. V gave up 2 bases and J gave up 0 bases, with 6 bases separating them. The CDR3 region has the DNA TGTGCCAGCTCACCAGGGAGGAGCACAGATACGCAGTATTTT. This gives the protein CASSPGRSTDTQYF.

In regard to this clonotype: A read error is possible here, since a much larger clone lies one base away. The J gene is TRBJ1-2, the V gene TRBV12-3 or TRBV12-4, with D unresolved. CDR3 length: 14 residues. The CDR3 bases are TGTGCCAGCAGTTCCCCCGAACAGTACTATAGCTACACCTTC. Amino acids: CASSSPEQYYSYTF.

This clonotype was observed a few times. CDR3 sequence: CASSRSNEQFF. For the CDR3, the DNA is TGCGCCAGCAGCCGTAGCAATGAGCAGTTCTTC. The chain couples TRBV5-1 to TRBJ2-1; D is unclear. The CDR3 consists of 11 residues. Trimming pared 4 bases from V and 6 bases from J, leaving 5 bases between. Per germline, CDR1 SGHRS and CDR2 YFSETQ.

The CDR3 nucleotides read TGTGCCAGCAGCTTAGATTCGTCGGACAGGGCCCCCTACAATGAGCAGTTCTTC. It encodes CASSLDSSDRAPYNEQFF. V and J are TRBV11-2 and TRBJ2-1; TRBD1 aligns across 8 bases. Germline loops: CDR1 SGHAT, CDR2 FQNNGV. The CDR3 extends over 18 amino acids. V lost 0 bases and J lost 2; bases outside the gene matches: 9.

The table lists this clonotype with many counts. The V call is TRBV6-5, the J call TRBJ2-2, with TRBD2 identical over 14 bases. The CDR3 runs to 15 residues. The germline CDR1 and CDR2 sequences are MNHEY and SVGAGI. V lost 8 bases, J lost 8 bases, and 7 bases stayed unmatched. CDR3: CASRSTSGRDGELFF. CDR3 DNA sequence: TGTGCCAGCCGATCGACTAGCGGGAGGGATGGGGAGCTGTTTTTT.

About this clonotype itself: It may be a read error: a sequence one base away is much more abundant. V usage is TRBV29-1 and J usage is TRBJ1-1, with D perhaps matching TRBD1 (6 bases). The CDR3 runs 13 residues. Germline V gene data show CDR1 as SQVTM and CDR2 as ANQGSEA. The CDR3, as DNA: TGCAGCGCTAAGGGGGGAGGAAAGACTGGAGCTTTCTTT. Its translation: CSAKGGGKTGAFF. Drawing the rest from reference TRBV29-1 and TRBJ1-1, the complete variable domain is SAVISQKPSRDICQRGTSLTIQCQVDSQVTMMFWYRQQPGQSLTLIATANQGSEATYESGFVIDKFPISRPNLTFSTLTVSNMSPEDSSIYLCSAKGGGKTGAFFGQGTRLTVV.

This clonotype has at least ten counts. The germline gene is not matched at one end of the junction; a read error may be the cause. The chain has TRBV7-7 and TRBJ2-3; 7 bases map to TRBD1. This CDR3 contains 14 residues. CDR1 is SSHAT and CDR2 is FNYEAQ in the germline V gene (reference sequence). Here the CDR3 DNA reads TGTGCTAGCAGCCGAGGACAGGACACAGATACGCAGTATTTT. It yields the protein CASSRGQDTDTQYF. Full variable domain (rest looked up from reference TRBV7-7 and TRBJ2-3): GAGVSQSPRYKVTKRGQDVTLRCDPISSHATLYWYQQALGQGPEFLTYFNYEAQPDKSGLPSDRFSAERPEGSISTLTIQRTEQRDSAMYRCASSRGQDTDTQYFGPGTRLTVL.